These T cell receptor beta chains were read from a single sample in a study of OX40 agonist ivuxolimab in advanced cancers. Sequenced by immunoSEQ multiplex PCR; TCRdb stores in-frame clones only, minus some. This sample has tens of thousands of clones, with 84% found just once. The specimen comprised CD4+ or CD8+ T cells sorted from blood, sampled in a trial of the OX40 agonist ivuxolimab. The receptors were sampled from an adult with an advanced solid tumor such as melanoma, head and neck, liver or kidney cancer. CDR3s include the opening cysteine and the closing phenylalanine or tryptophan.

J gene	V gene	CDR3 protein
TRBJ2-4	TRBV27	CASSLFGLAGASIAKNIQYF
TRBJ1-2	TRBV7-2	CASSTYGGGSDGYTF
TRBJ1-3	TRBV19	CASSTGRSSGNTIYF
TRBJ2-3	TRBV5-4	CASSLDSTTDTQYF
NA	TRBV5-1	CASSLGDTYYEQYF
TRBJ2-7	TRBV2	CASSGDSGLRQYF
TRBJ2-2	TRBV15	CATSLGGTGELFF
TRBJ2-7	TRBV4-2	CASSRGGEPYEQYF
TRBJ1-2	TRBV6-1	CASLEWGSNYGYTF
TRBJ2-5	TRBV4-1	CASSEGPLRETQYF
TRBJ2-5	TRBV18	CASSPNSGRATETQYF
TRBJ2-5	TRBV9	CASSVSGRETQYF
TRBJ2-5	TRBV29-1	CSVEPREETQYF
TRBJ2-5	TRBV5-4	CAIKRGAEQETQYF
TRBJ2-5	TRBV7-2	CATGSGGAVETQYF
TRBJ2-3	TRBV6-6	CASSYRTDTDTQYF
TRBJ2-6	TRBV30	CAWRATGRSGANVLTF
TRBJ1-2	TRBV11-2	CASSTQGVGGYTF
TRBJ2-7	TRBV18	CASSPPGLTYEQYF
TRBJ1-3	TRBV2	CASSEGTGGGNTIYF
TRBJ2-7	TRBV27	CASSGLGAVYEQYF
TRBJ1-2	TRBV5-4	CASSLVGQQDGYTF
TRBJ1-6	TRBV18	CASSPLLPGADPSPLHF
TRBJ2-1	TRBV5-8	CASSLSGSSYNEQFF
TRBJ2-2	TRBV29-1	CSVARDRAGELFF
TRBJ2-1	TRBV18	CASSPLVRFIQNNEQFF
TRBJ2-3	TRBV5-4	CASSLQGLATGTDTQYF
TRBJ2-7	TRBV19	CASRAGGAYEQYF
NA	TRBV6-1	CASTRGQNEQYF
TRBJ2-2	TRBV19	CASSTQGTGELFF
TRBJ1-6	TRBV5-1	CASRSGHNSPLHF
TRBJ2-2	TRBV5-4	CASSKREVGTGELFF
TRBJ2-5	TRBV21-1	CASSKEDRTGCSETQYF
TRBJ1-5	TRBV6-1	CASRTRTVSNQPQHF
TRBJ2-1	TRBV2	CASISYNEQFF
TRBJ1-3	TRBV21-1	CASSKKRGTPGNTIYF